This T cell receptor beta chain is from a study of graft-versus-host responses after intestinal transplantation. Study outcomes and limitations: Subjects displaying graft-donor T cell macrochimerism possessed elevated graft-versus-host to host-versus-graft clonal ratios inside allografts.

CDR1 and CDR2 (germline): SGHTA, FQGTGA. The CDR3 runs to 16 residues. V was shortened by 0 bases and J by 3 bases, with 12 bases between the two germline ends. TCRdb's table, derived via immunoSEQ multiplex PCR, lists solely in-frame clones and lacks some. The sample has about 61,000 clones, approximately 94% seen once. Regarding this clone: Its antigen is currently unknown.

The material sequenced was unstimulated CD4+ T cells sorted from spleen or lymph node cells, taken before transplant. The J gene is TRBJ2-1, the V gene TRBV7-3; D unclear. This receptor was obtained from a human donor who was the organ donor for an intestinal transplant. CDR3 region: CASSLTSRNNYNEQFF. The CDR3 DNA sequence: TGTGCCAGCAGCTTAACAAGTCGCAACAACTACAATGAGCAGTTCTTC.